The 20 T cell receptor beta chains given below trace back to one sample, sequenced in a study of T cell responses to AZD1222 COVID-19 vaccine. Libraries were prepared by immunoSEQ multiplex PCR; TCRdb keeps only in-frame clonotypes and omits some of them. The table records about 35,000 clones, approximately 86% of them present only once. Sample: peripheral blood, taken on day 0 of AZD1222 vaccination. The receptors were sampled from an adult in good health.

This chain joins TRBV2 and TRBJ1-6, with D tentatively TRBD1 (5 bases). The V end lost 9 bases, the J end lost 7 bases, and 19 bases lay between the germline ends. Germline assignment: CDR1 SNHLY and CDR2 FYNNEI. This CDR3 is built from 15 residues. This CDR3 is CARSAAGLGNSPLHF. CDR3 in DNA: TGTGCCAGGAGCGCCGCAGGGCTAGGCAATTCACCCCTCCACTTT.

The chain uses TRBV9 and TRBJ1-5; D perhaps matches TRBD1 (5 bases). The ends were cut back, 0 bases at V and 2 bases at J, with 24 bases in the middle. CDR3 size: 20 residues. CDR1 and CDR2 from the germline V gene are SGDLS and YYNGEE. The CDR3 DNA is TGTGCCAGCAGCGTAGTAGGTGCCCGGCGGGGCCTGTTGGGCAATCAGCCCCAGCATTTT. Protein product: CASSVVGARRGLLGNQPQHF.

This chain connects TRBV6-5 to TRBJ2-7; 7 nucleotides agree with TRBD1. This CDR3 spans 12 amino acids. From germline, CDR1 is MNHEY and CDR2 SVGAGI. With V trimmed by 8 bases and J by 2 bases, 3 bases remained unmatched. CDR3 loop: CASGTATYEQYF. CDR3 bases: TGTGCCAGCGGGACAGCCACCTACGAGCAGTACTTC.

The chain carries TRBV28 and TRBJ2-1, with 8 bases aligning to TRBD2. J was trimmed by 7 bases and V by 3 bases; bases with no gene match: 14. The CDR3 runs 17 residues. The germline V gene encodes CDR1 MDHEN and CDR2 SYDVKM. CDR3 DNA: TGTGCCAGCAGTTTCCCCCTGAGAGCGGGAGTTCGAAATGAGCAGTTCTTC. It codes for CASSFPLRAGVRNEQFF. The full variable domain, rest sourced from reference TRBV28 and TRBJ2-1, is DVKVTQSSRYLVKRTGEKVFLECVQDMDHENMFWYRQDPGLGLRLIYFSYDVKMKEKGDIPEGYSVSREKKERFSLILESASTNQTSMYLCASSFPLRAGVRNEQFFGPGTRLTVL.

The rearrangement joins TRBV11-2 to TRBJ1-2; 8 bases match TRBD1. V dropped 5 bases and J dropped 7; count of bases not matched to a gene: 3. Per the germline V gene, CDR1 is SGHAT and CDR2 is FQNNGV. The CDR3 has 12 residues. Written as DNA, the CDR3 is TGTGCCAGCAGCCGACAGGGGCCTGGCTACACCTTC. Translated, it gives CASSRQGPGYTF.

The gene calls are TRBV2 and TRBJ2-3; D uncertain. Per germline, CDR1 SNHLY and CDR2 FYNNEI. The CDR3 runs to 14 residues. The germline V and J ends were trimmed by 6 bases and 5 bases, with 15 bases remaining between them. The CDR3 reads CASSLRSRQDTQYF. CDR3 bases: TGTGCCAGCAGCCTCAGGTCCCGGCAAGATACGCAGTATTTT.

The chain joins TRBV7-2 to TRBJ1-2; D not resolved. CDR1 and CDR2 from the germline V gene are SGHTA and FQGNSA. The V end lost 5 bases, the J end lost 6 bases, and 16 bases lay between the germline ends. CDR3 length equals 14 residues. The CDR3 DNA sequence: TGTGCCAGCAGCATCCAAAACGTTGTCCATGGCTACACCTTC. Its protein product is CASSIQNVVHGYTF.

DNA of the CDR3: TGTGCCAGCAGGAGGGGGGGCCAGAACACTGAAGCTTTCTTT. It encodes CASRRGGQNTEAFF. The J gene is TRBJ1-1, the V gene TRBV2, with TRBD1 as a possible D gene (6 bases). Trimming left V 6 bases short and J 1 base short, with 12 bases between. Germline assignment: CDR1 SNHLY and CDR2 FYNNEI. The CDR3 has 14 residues.

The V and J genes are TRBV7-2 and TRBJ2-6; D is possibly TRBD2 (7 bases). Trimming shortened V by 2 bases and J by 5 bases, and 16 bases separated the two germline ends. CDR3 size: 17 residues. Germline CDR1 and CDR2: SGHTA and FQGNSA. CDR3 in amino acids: CASSLRGGREWANVLTF. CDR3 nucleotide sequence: TGTGCCAGCAGCTTAAGGGGGGGTAGGGAATGGGCCAACGTCCTGACTTTC.

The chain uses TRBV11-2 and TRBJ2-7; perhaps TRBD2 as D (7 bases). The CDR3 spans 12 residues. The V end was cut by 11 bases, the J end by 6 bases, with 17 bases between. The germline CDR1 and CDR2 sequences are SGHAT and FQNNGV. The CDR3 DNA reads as TGTGCCGCGATGGGGGGGCCTGGCGAGCAGTACTTC. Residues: CAAMGGPGEQYF.

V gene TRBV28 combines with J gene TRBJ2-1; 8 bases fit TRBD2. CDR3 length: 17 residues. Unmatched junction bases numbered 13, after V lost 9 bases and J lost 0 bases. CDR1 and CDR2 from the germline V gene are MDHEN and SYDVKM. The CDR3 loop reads CASSGTSGYFSYNEQFF. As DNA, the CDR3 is TGTGCCAGTTCAGGAACTAGCGGTTATTTCTCCTACAATGAGCAGTTCTTC.

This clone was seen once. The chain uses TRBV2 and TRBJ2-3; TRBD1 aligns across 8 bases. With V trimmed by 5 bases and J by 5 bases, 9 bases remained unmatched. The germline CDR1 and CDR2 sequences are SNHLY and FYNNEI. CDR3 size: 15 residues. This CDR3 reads CASSTGQAAGDTQYF. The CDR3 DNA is TGTGCCAGCAGTACGGGACAGGCAGCGGGAGATACGCAGTATTTT.

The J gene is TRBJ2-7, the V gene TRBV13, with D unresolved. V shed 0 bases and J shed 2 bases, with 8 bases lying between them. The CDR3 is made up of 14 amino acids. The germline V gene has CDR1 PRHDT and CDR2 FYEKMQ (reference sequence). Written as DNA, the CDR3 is TGTGCCAGCAGCTTAGGACGGAGCGCCTACGAGCAGTACTTC. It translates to CASSLGRSAYEQYF.

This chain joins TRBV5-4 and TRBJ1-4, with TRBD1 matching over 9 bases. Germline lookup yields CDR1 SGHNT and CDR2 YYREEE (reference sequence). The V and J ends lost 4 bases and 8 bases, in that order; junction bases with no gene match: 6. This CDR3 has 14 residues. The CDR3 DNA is TGTGCCAGCAGCCACCGGGACAGGGACGAAAAACTGTTTTTT. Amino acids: CASSHRDRDEKLFF.

The CDR3 is CASSPLLLGGTGELFF. CDR3 DNA sequence: TGCGCCAGCAGCCCCTTGCTCCTGGGAGGCACCGGGGAGCTGTTTTTT. The V and J genes are TRBV5-1 and TRBJ2-2, with D maybe TRBD2 (6 bases). The CDR3 totals 16 residues. V was shortened by 4 bases and J by 4 bases, with 17 bases between the two germline ends. Germline loops: CDR1 SGHRS, CDR2 YFSETQ.

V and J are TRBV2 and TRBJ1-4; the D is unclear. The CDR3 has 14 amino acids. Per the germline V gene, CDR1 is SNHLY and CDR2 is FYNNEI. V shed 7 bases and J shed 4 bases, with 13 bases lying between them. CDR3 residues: CASILEEVNEKLFF. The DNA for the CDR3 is TGTGCCAGCATATTGGAAGAGGTTAATGAAAAACTGTTTTTT.

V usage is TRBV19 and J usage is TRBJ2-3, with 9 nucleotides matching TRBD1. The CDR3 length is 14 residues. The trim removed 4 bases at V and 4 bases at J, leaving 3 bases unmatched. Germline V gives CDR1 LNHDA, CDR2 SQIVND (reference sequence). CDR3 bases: TGTGCCAGTAGTAGGGACAGGGCTCCAGATACGCAGTATTTT. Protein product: CASSRDRAPDTQYF.

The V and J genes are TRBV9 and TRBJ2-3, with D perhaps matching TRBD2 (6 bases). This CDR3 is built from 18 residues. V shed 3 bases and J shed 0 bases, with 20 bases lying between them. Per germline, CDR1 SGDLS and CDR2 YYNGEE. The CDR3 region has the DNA TGTGCCAGCAGCGCGCGATTCGGGGGAGCCACTAGCACAGATACGCAGTATTTT. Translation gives CASSARFGGATSTDTQYF.

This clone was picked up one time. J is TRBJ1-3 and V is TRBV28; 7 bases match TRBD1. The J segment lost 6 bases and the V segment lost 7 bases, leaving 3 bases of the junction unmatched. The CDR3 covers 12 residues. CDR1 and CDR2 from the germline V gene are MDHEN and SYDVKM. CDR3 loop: CASMTGTNTIYF. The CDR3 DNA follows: TGTGCCAGCATGACAGGGACAAACACCATATATTTT.

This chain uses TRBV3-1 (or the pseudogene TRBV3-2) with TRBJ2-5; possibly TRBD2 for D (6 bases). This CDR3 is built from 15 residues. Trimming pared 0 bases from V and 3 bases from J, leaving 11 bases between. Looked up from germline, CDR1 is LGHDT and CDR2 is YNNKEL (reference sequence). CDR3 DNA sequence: TGTGCCAGCAGCCAAGATGCGGGGATTGAAGAGACCCAGTACTTC. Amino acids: CASSQDAGIEETQYF.